Below, one TCR beta chain is given with its context. Its antigen is undetermined. There were no recent acute infections or vaccinations among the donors, who were healthy HIV-negative adults. This specimen comes from a study of shared clonotypes between healthy human individuals. Study context: With ages of 18 to 49, the donors were a couple of women and a few men.

V shed 4 bases, J shed 6 bases, and the junction held 9 bases outside the gene matches. Germline CDR1 and CDR2: SGHNT and YYREEE (reference sequence). The CDR3 extends over 14 amino acids. The method was immunoSEQ multiplex PCR; TCRdb's version includes in-frame clones alone and lacks a portion of them. The sample holds under 600,000 clones, around 76% seen once. General study points: An expected dependence of interdonor clonotype sharing on sequencing depth was noted. Apart from blood, nothing was sampled; tissue repertoires likely differ.

Sequenced input: PBMCs. The source is a woman between 40 and 55 years old in good health. Some clones in this sample may be carry-over from other donors' samples. The chain recombines TRBV5-4 with TRBJ2-7; TRBD2 matches 8 bases. CDR3 residues: CASSPRGRQGEQYF. The CDR3 DNA is TGTGCCAGCAGCCCCCGCGGGAGGCAGGGCGAGCAGTACTTC.